This TCR beta chain was profiled in a study of blood T cell repertoires in COVID-19. The assay was immunoSEQ multiplex PCR, and TCRdb's table has in-frame clones only and misses some. Counted here are over 150,000 clones, roughly 88% occurring once; the ten biggest clones make up 2% to 3%. J gave up 7 bases and V 1 base, and 4 bases lay outside the gene matches. The CDR3 sequence is 14 residues long. Per germline, CDR1 SNHLY and CDR2 FYNNEI. The chain links TRBV2 to TRBJ1-2, with TRBD1 matching 9 bases. Sequenced sample: peripheral blood. The sequence was obtained from a young man with acute or convalescent COVID-19. The DNA for the CDR3 is TGTGCCAGCAGTGAAGAGGGACAGGGTTTTGGCTACACCTTC. It translates to CASSEEGQGFGYTF.